The 14 T cell receptor beta chains listed next were all sequenced from one sample in a study of blood T cells in healthy people across ages. Sample-barcoded 5' priming and a J-beta primer mix drove a second PCR of about 6 to 12 cycles. TCRdb recomputed calls from the 5' RACE reads with MiXCR, one row per CDR3 protein. The table has some 900,000 distinct CDR3 sequences, more than 25% seen once. The sequenced material came from blood. These receptor sequences come from a woman of 80 years or more in good health.

This clonotype was seen at least ten times. This sequence joins TRBV3-1 and TRBJ2-7, with 12 nucleotides matching TRBD2. The CDR3 consists of 17 residues. In germline, CDR1 is LGHDT, CDR2 YNNKEL (reference sequence). V trimming: 0 bases; J trimming: 4 bases; junction bases outside the gene matches: 7. The CDR3 loop reads CASSQDGLAGGFYEQYF. The CDR3, as DNA: TGTGCCAGCAGCCAAGATGGGCTAGCGGGGGGGTTTTACGAGCAGTACTTC.

The J gene is TRBJ1-5, the V gene TRBV15; 11 nucleotides align to TRBD1. The CDR3 totals 15 residues. V dropped 4 bases and J dropped 6; count of bases not matched to a gene: 5. Germline V lookup: CDR1 LNHNV, CDR2 YYDKDF (reference sequence). The CDR3 here is CATSTGTGGTQPQHF. CDR3 DNA sequence: TGTGCCACCAGCACCGGGACAGGGGGAACTCAGCCCCAGCATTTT.

This clonotype was seen many times. V gene TRBV5-6 combines with J gene TRBJ2-7; weak D call: TRBD2 (6 bases). The CDR3 loop spans 16 amino acids. CDR1 is SGHDT, CDR2 YYEEEE, per germline. Trimming cost V 2 bases and J 6 bases, with 21 bases left between them. The CDR3 sequence: CASSFRFGGSVSEQYF. CDR3 in DNA: TGTGCCAGCAGCTTCAGGTTTGGAGGGTCCGTGAGCGAGCAGTACTTC. Drawing the rest from reference TRBV5-6 and TRBJ2-7, the complete variable domain is DAGVTQSPTHLIKTRGQQVTLRCSPKSGHDTVSWYQQALGQGPQFIFQYYEEEERQRGNFPDRFSGHQFPNYSSELNVNALLLGDSALYLCASSFRFGGSVSEQYFGPGTRLTVT.

This clonotype was found a few times. The rearrangement joins TRBV6-2 or TRBV6-3 to TRBJ2-1, with 8 bases fitting TRBD2. The CDR3 loop spans 15 amino acids. Germline CDR1 reads MNHEY; CDR2 reads SVGEGT. Trimming removed 7 bases from V and 9 bases from J; junction bases left unmatched: 14. CDR3 sequence reads: CASTPGLSGASEQFF. As DNA, the CDR3 is TGTGCCAGCACTCCGGGACTTAGCGGGGCTAGTGAGCAGTTCTTC.

This clonotype came up a few times. This sequence may be a read error, since a much larger clone differs from it by one base. This CDR3 reads CASSCGTASNSPLHF. The CDR3 DNA reads TGCGCCAGCAGCTGCGGGACAGCTTCCAATTCACCCCTCCACTTT. V and J are TRBV5-1 and TRBJ1-6; the match to TRBD1 covers 7 bases. Unmatched junction bases numbered 7, after V lost 3 bases and J lost 7 bases. CDR1 and CDR2 (germline): SGHRS, YFSETQ. The CDR3 is made up of 15 amino acids.

Ten or more counts support this clonotype. The chain employs TRBV7-8 and TRBJ2-3; D is unclear. The CDR3 sequence is 14 residues long. The V gene lost 4 bases and the J gene lost 7 bases, with 15 bases spanning the gap. From germline, CDR1 is SGHVS and CDR2 FQNEAQ. The CDR3 region has the DNA TGTGCCAGCAGCTACTACAGAGGATCTAATACGCAGTATTTT. Protein sequence: CASSYYRGSNTQYF.

Ten or more counts support this clonotype. The gene calls are TRBV28 and TRBJ2-5, with 9 bases lining up with TRBD1. Per germline, CDR1 MDHEN and CDR2 SYDVKM. The V and J ends lost 7 bases and 2 bases, in that order; junction bases with no gene match: 11. This CDR3 spans 16 amino acids. Here the CDR3 reads CASNLPGQGSQETQYF. The CDR3 nucleotides are TGTGCCAGCAACCTACCGGGACAGGGTTCTCAAGAGACCCAGTACTTC. The full variable domain, in which reference TRBV28 and TRBJ2-5 provide the parts outside the CDR3, is DVKVTQSSRYLVKRTGEKVFLECVQDMDHENMFWYRQDPGLGLRLIYFSYDVKMKEKGDIPEGYSVSREKKERFSLILESASTNQTSMYLCASNLPGQGSQETQYFGPGTRLLVL.

This clonotype was found once. At one end, the junction sequence differs from germline, possibly due to a read error. The chain couples TRBV9 to TRBJ2-7; D might be TRBD2 (5 bases). The CDR3 is made up of 15 amino acids. The V gene's germline CDR1 is SGDLS and CDR2 YYNGEE. The CDR3 DNA reads as TGTGCCAACAGCGAGGACTGGGTTTTGTCCAATGAGCAGTACTTC. Translating it yields CANSEDWVLSNEQYF.

This clonotype showed up many times. This chain uses TRBV21-1 with TRBJ1-2; TRBD1, the table's D call, lacks a check against the DNA. TRBV21-1 is a pseudogene. The CDR3 covers 13 residues. CDR3 amino acids: CASRPGPFYGYTF. In nucleotides, the CDR3 is TGTGCCAGCAGGCCGGGGCCGTTCTATGGCTACACCTTC.

This clonotype was observed at least ten times. The rearrangement links TRBV20-1 to TRBJ2-7, with D unresolved. Germline CDR1 reads DFQATT; CDR2 reads SNEGSKA (reference sequence). V lost 7 bases to trimming and J lost 0 bases, with 13 bases between them. The CDR3 has 13 residues. The CDR3 region is CSGRKGYSYEQYF. The CDR3 coding sequence is TGCAGTGGGCGCAAGGGATACTCCTACGAGCAGTACTTC.

This clonotype showed up just a few times. J is TRBJ2-2 and V is TRBV27; possibly TRBD1 for D (7 bases). V was trimmed by 8 bases and J by 4 bases, leaving 17 bases between them. The germline CDR1 and CDR2 sequences are MNHEY and SMNVEV (reference sequence). The CDR3 runs to 15 residues. Here the CDR3 DNA reads TGTGCCAGCTCCACGGACAGGAGGGGCACCGGGGAGCTGTTTTTT. Translation: CASSTDRRGTGELFF.

Concerning this clonotype: Germline and junction disagree at one end, which may indicate a read error. This CDR3 reads CTTSDLHLETQFF. CDR3 sequence (DNA): TGTACCACCAGTGATTTACATCTAGAGACCCAGTTCTTC. The rearrangement uses TRBV24-1 and TRBJ2-1; D gene ambiguous. Germline CDR1 reads KGHDR; CDR2 reads SFDVKD. This CDR3 spans 13 amino acids.

This clonotype appeared a few times. V gene TRBV28 combines with J gene TRBJ1-6; D perhaps matches TRBD1 (5 bases). The CDR3 has 16 residues. The germline CDR1 and CDR2 sequences are MDHEN and SYDVKM. The V and J ends lost 4 bases and 8 bases respectively, with 18 bases between them. The CDR3 loop is CASSSQQGTRDSPLHF. In nucleotides, the CDR3 is TGTGCCAGCAGTTCGCAGCAGGGAACGAGGGATTCACCCCTCCACTTT.

This clonotype was observed a few times. A much larger clone sits a single nucleotide away, making a read error possible. The chain has TRBV10-3 and TRBJ2-7, with TRBD1 matching over 7 bases. The germline CDR1 and CDR2 sequences are ENHRY and SYGVKD. Germline trimming cut 6 bases from V and 6 bases from J; bases unmatched to any gene: 8. This CDR3 is 13 amino acids long. The CDR3 nucleotides read TGTGCCATCAGGGGCGACAGGGTCAGCGAGCAGTACTTC. It codes for CAIRGDRVSEQYF.